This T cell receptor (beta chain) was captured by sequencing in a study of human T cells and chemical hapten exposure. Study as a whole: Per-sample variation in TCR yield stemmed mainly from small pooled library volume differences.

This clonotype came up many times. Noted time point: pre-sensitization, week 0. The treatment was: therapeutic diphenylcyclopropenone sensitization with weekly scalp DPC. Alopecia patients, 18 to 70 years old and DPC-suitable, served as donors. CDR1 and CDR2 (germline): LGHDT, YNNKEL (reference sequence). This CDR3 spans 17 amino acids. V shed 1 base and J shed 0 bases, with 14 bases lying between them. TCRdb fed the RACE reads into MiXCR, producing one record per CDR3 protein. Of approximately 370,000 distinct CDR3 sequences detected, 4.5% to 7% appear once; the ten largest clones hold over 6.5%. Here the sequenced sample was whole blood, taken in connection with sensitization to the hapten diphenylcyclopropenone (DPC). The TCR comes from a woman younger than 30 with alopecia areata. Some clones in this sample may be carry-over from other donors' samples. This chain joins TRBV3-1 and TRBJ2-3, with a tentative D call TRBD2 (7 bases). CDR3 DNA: TGTGCCAGCAGCCAAGTGAGTCGGGGGGCTAGCACAGATACGCAGTATTTT. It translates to CASSQVSRGASTDTQYF.